This TCR beta chain was recorded in a study of blood T cell repertoires in COVID-19. Study details: Italy, Spain and the United States were the sources of the convalescent and acute COVID-19 samples.

Donors in Cohort 3 counted as recovered after two negative PCRs, clearance, or symptom resolution. The authors' processing: From reference gene primer amplification, estimates of nucleated cell counts were derived. Measured with immunoSEQ multiplex PCR; TCRdb has only the in-frame clones, and not every one. The DNA was the basis for D and trimming; V, J and clone size are from that table. Of fewer than 400,000 clones in the sample, 89% were seen once. Germline trimming cut 5 bases from V and 4 bases from J; bases unmatched to any gene: 6. The germline V gene has CDR1 SGHRS and CDR2 YFSETQ. This CDR3 comprises 14 residues. This clone was observed once.

V usage is TRBV5-1 and J usage is TRBJ1-3, with 7 bases fitting TRBD1. The source material was PBMCs or T cells enriched from blood (not recorded which). The receptor was derived from a woman in her 30s who had recovered from COVID-19. The CDR3 here is CASRGGGEGNTIYF. CDR3 coding DNA: TGCGCCAGCAGAGGGGGCGGCGAAGGAAACACCATATATTTT.